This TCR beta chain derives from a study of CD8 T cells in Susac syndrome. Germline V CDR1 and CDR2: LGHNA, YNFKEQ. V shed 0 bases, J shed 0 bases, and the junction held 5 bases outside the gene matches. The CDR3 covers 18 residues. RNA in amounts of roughly 0.5 to 1 ug was reverse transcribed with random hexamers. TCRdb called the immunoSEQ multiplex PCR reads again in MiXCR, with one record for every CDR3 protein. Of about 280,000 distinct CDR3 sequences listed, 70% to 90% are singletons. Each multiple sclerosis control was a treatment-naive patient with relapsing-remitting disease that was either stable or active. This clonotype was picked up one time.

The rearrangement links TRBV4-2 to TRBJ2-3, with 11 bases aligning to TRBD2. Sequenced sample: CD8+ T cells from PBMCs. The clonotype was recovered from a human donor with multiple sclerosis. The chain's CDR3 is CASSQDLIAGGSTDTQYF. DNA for the CDR3: TGTGCCAGCAGCCAAGATCTGATAGCGGGAGGGAGCACAGATACGCAGTATTTT.